A single sample is the source of the 10 T cell receptor beta chains below, sequenced in a study of blood T cell repertoires in COVID-19. Sequenced by immunoSEQ multiplex PCR; TCRdb stores in-frame clones only, minus some. The sample yields 110,000 to 150,000 clones, over 75% seen once. The sample consisted of peripheral blood. These receptors were collected from a man between 65 and 85 years old with acute or convalescent COVID-19.

The rearrangement links TRBV11-2 to TRBJ1-6; 7 bases are a match to TRBD1. The CDR3 sequence is 14 residues long. CDR1 and CDR2 from the germline V gene are SGHAT and FQNNGV. V was pared by 5 bases and J by 7 bases, with 5 bases of the junction left unmatched. CDR3 DNA sequence: TGTGCCAGCAGCCTCGGGACAGTCAATTCACCCCTCCACTTT. Amino acid sequence: CASSLGTVNSPLHF.

V and J are TRBV10-1 and TRBJ2-1, with D possibly being TRBD1 (5 bases). The CDR3 has 14 residues. Germline CDR1 is WNHNN and CDR2 is SYGVQD (reference sequence). Trimming took 2 bases from V and 3 from J, leaving 8 bases between them. CDR3 residues: CASSEEGDYNEQFF. CDR3 nucleotide sequence: TGCGCCAGCAGTGAGGAAGGGGACTACAATGAGCAGTTCTTC.

The V gene is TRBV5-1, the J gene TRBJ2-3, with D maybe TRBD2 (7 bases). The CDR3 runs 15 residues. V shed 7 bases and J shed 3 bases, with 18 bases lying between them. Germline CDR1 SGHRS, CDR2 YFSETQ. The CDR3 loop reads CASHWGGGWTDTQYF. CDR3 DNA: TGCGCCAGCCACTGGGGGGGCGGATGGACAGATACGCAGTATTTT.

The V gene is TRBV7-9, the J gene TRBJ1-1, with D uncertain. The CDR3 length is 12 residues. Germline V gives CDR1 SEHNR, CDR2 FQNEAQ (reference sequence). V was cut by 3 bases and J by 3 bases, with 5 bases left in between. This CDR3 is CASSFRDTEAFF. DNA for the CDR3: TGTGCCAGCAGCTTTCGGGACACTGAAGCTTTCTTT.

This clone showed up just once. The rearrangement uses TRBV9 and TRBJ1-5; D might be TRBD1 (5 bases). The germline V gene encodes CDR1 SGDLS and CDR2 YYNGEE. The CDR3 consists of 15 residues. V lost 0 bases, J lost 2 bases, and 9 bases lay in between. The DNA of the CDR3 is TGTGCCAGCAGCGTAGAGGGGATAGGCAATCAGCCCCAGCATTTT. It codes for CASSVEGIGNQPQHF.

The chain has TRBV28 and TRBJ1-5, with D perhaps matching TRBD1 (5 bases). Germline assignment: CDR1 MDHEN and CDR2 SYDVKM. The CDR3 extends over 15 amino acids. V lost 3 bases and J lost 4, with 13 bases in between. CDR3 region: CASSLMAGLNQPQHF. Here the CDR3 DNA reads TGTGCCAGCAGTTTGATGGCAGGGTTAAATCAGCCCCAGCATTTT.

This clone appeared a single time. The chain has TRBV7-9 and TRBJ2-1; 11 nucleotides line up with TRBD2. Germline V gives CDR1 SEHNR, CDR2 FQNEAQ (reference sequence). This CDR3 spans 15 amino acids. The V segment lost 3 bases and the J segment 8 bases; nucleotides outside the gene matches: 6. The CDR3 spells CASSFLLAGEDEQFF. CDR3 nucleotide sequence: TGTGCCAGCAGCTTCCTACTAGCGGGAGAGGATGAGCAGTTCTTC.

The chain carries TRBV4-2 and TRBJ1-2; a possible D gene is TRBD1 (5 bases). CDR3 length: 17 amino acids. Germline CDR1 and CDR2: LGHNA and YNFKEQ. Trimming removed 4 bases at V and 5 bases at J, with 23 bases between. CDR3 residues: CASSPGLMAVGRYGYTF. In nucleotides, the CDR3 is TGTGCCAGCAGCCCGGGACTTATGGCGGTCGGAAGATATGGCTACACCTTC.

V gene TRBV2 combines with J gene TRBJ2-1, with a tentative D call TRBD2 (5 bases). The CDR3 contains 13 residues. The germline V and J ends were trimmed by 4 bases and 7 bases, with 11 bases remaining between them. Germline-derived CDR1 and CDR2 are SNHLY and FYNNEI. CDR3 in DNA: TGTGCCAGCAGTGTGAGGGTAAGGAATGAGCAGTTCTTC. It is translated as CASSVRVRNEQFF.

The chain joins TRBV3-1 (or the pseudogene TRBV3-2) to TRBJ2-2; 11 nucleotides line up with TRBD2. This CDR3 has 16 amino acids. V lost 2 bases and J lost 4; bases outside the gene matches: 3. Germline CDR1 LGHDT, CDR2 YNNKEL (reference sequence). The CDR3 nucleotides read TGTGCCAGCAGCCAAACTAGCGGGAGTGTCACCGGGGAGCTGTTTTTT. Protein: CASSQTSGSVTGELFF.